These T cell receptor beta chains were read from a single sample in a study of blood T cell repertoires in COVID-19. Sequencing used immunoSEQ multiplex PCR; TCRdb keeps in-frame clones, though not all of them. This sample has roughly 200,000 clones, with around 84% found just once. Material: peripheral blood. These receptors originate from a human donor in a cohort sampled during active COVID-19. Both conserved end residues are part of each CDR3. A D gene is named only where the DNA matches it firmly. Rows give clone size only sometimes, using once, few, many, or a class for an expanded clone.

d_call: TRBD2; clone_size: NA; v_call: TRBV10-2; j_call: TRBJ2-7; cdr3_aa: CASSRTSGSYEQYF; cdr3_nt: TGCGCCAGCAGCAGGACTAGCGGCTCCTACGAGCAGTACTTC
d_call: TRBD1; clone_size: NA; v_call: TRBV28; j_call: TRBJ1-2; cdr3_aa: CASRETGSSSMGGYTF; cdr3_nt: TGTGCCAGCAGAGAGACAGGGAGCTCCTCAATGGGTGGCTACACCTTC
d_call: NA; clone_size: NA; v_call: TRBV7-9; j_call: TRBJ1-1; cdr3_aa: CASSSTVMNTEAFF; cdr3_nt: TGTGCCAGCAGCTCGACAGTCATGAACACTGAAGCTTTCTTT
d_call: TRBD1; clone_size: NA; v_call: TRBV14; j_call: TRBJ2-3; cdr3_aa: CASSQTGLSGYF; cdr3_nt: TGTGCCAGCAGCCAGACAGGGTTGAGTGGATATTTT
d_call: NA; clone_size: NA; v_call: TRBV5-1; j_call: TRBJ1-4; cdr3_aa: CASSLAAGSEKLFF; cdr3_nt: TGCGCCAGCAGCTTGGCCGCGGGGTCCGAAAAACTGTTTTTT
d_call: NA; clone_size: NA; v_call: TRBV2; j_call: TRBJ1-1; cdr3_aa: CASSVNSNTEAFF; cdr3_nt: TGTGCCAGCAGTGTGAACTCGAACACTGAAGCTTTCTTT
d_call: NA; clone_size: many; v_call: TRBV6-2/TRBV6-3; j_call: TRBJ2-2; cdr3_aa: CASSYAGLRGTGELFF; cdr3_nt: TGTGCCAGCAGTTACGCCGGCTTGCGGGGCACCGGGGAGCTGTTTTTT
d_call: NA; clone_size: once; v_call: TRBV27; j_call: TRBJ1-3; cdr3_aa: CASRPGGGNTIYF; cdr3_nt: TGTGCCAGCCGCCCCGGCGGTGGAAACACCATATATTTT
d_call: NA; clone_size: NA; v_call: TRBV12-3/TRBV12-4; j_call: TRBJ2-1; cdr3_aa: CASTQTGYNEQFF; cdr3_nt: TGTGCCAGCACCCAGACAGGTTACAATGAGCAGTTCTTC
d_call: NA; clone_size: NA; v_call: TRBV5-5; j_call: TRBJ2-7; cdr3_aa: CASSLSGTTYEQYF; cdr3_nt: TGTGCCAGCAGTCTGTCGGGGACAACCTACGAGCAGTACTTC
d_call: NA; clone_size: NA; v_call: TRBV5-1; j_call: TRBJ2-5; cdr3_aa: CASNTEIGETQYF; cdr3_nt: TGCGCCAGCAATACGGAGATTGGGGAGACCCAGTACTTC
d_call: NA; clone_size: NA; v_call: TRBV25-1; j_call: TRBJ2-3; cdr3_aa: CASNGMGDTQYF; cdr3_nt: TGTGCCAGCAACGGGATGGGAGATACGCAGTATTTT
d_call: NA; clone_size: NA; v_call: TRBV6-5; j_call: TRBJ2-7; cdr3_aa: CASSLGGYEQYF; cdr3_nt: TGTGCCAGCAGTTTAGGGGGATACGAGCAGTACTTC
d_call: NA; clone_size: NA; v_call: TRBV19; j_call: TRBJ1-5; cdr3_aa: CASSIGEGRRSNQPQHF; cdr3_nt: TGTGCCAGTAGTATTGGGGAGGGGCGACGGAGCAATCAGCCCCAGCATTTT
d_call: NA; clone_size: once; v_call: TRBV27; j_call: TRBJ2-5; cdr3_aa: CASKSLRGQETQYF; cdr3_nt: TGTGCCAGCAAGTCGCTCAGGGGACAAGAGACCCAGTACTTC
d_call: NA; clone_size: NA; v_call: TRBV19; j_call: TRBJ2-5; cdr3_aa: CASSRRETGETQYF; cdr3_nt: TGTGCCAGTAGCCGCCGGGAGACTGGTGAGACCCAGTACTTC
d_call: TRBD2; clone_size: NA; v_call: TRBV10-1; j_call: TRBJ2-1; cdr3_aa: CARGLAPREQFF; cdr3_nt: TGCGCCAGGGGACTAGCCCCTAGGGAGCAGTTCTTC
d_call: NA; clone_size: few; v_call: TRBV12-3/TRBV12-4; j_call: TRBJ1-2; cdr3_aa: CASSAQGFHGYTF; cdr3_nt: TGTGCCAGCAGTGCCCAGGGATTCCATGGCTACACCTTC
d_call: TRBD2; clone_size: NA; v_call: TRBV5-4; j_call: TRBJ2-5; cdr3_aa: CASSFGGAGLAEETQYF; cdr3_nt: TGTGCCAGCAGCTTCGGCGGTGCGGGGCTAGCGGAAGAGACCCAGTACTTC
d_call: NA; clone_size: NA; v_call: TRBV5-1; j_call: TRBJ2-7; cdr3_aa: CASSLAFGRVYEQYF; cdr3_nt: TGCGCCAGCAGCTTGGCCTTTGGGCGGGTCTACGAGCAGTACTTC
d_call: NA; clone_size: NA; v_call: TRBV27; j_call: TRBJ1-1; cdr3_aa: CASSLGQNTEAFF; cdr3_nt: TGTGCCAGCAGTTTAGGGCAGAACACTGAAGCTTTCTTT
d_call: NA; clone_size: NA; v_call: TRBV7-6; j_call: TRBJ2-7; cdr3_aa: CASSSWSSYEQYF; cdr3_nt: TGTGCCAGCAGCTCCTGGAGCTCCTACGAGCAGTACTTC
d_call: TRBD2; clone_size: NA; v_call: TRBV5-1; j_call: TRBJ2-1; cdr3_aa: CASSPVAGSSYNEQFF; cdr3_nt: TGCGCCAGCAGCCCCGTAGCGGGAAGCTCCTACAATGAGCAGTTCTTC
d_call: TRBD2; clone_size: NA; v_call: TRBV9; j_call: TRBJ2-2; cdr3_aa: CASSALSGGRAPGELFF; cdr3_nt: TGTGCCAGCAGCGCCCTTTCTGGCGGGAGGGCCCCCGGGGAGCTGTTTTTT
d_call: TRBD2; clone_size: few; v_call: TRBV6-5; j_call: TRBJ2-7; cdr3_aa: CASSSLAGGSYEQYF; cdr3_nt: TGTGCCAGCAGTTCTCTAGCGGGAGGGTCCTACGAGCAGTACTTC
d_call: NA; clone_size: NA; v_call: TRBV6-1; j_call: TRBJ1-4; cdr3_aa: CASSEVRRDEKLFF; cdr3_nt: TGTGCCAGCAGTGAAGTCCGCAGGGATGAAAAACTGTTTTTT
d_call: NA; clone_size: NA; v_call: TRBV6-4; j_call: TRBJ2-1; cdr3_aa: CASSPRGGPSSYNEQFF; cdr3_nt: TGTGCCAGCAGTCCAAGGGGGGGGCCCAGTTCCTACAATGAGCAGTTCTTC
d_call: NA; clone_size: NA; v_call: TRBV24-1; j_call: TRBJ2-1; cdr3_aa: CATFLLGNHYDNEQFF; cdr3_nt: TGTGCCACCTTTCTACTCGGGAATCATTACGACAATGAGCAGTTCTTC
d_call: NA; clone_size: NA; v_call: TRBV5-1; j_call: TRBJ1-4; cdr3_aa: CASSYTGTTVNEKLFF; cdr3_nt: TGCGCCAGCAGTTACACCGGGACAACGGTTAATGAAAAACTGTTTTTT
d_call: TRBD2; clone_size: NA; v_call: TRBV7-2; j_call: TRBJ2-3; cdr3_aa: CASSLHGRAHSSTDTQYF; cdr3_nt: TGTGCCAGCAGCTTACACGGGAGGGCGCATTCTAGCACAGATACGCAGTATTTT
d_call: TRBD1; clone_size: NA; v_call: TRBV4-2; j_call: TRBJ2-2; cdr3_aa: CASSQDFTGTGLAGELFF; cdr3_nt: TGTGCCAGCAGCCAAGACTTTACCGGGACAGGGTTAGCCGGGGAGCTGTTTTTT
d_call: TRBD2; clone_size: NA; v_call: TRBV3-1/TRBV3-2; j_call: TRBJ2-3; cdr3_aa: CASSQNGAELAVNTDTQYF; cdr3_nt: TGTGCCAGCAGCCAAAACGGGGCAGAACTAGCGGTCAACACAGATACGCAGTATTTT
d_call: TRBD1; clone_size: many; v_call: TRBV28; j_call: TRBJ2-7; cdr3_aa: CASSAPGQAVYEQYF; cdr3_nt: TGTGCCAGCAGCGCACCGGGACAGGCTGTCTACGAGCAGTACTTC
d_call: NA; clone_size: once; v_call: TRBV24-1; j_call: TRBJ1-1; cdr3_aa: CATRAGTEAFF; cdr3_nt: TGTGCCACCAGAGCGGGGACTGAAGCTTTCTTT
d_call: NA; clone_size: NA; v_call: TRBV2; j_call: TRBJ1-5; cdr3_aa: CASSEGPGGYSNQPQHF; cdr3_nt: TGTGCCAGCAGTGAGGGTCCCGGGGGTTATAGCAATCAGCCCCAGCATTTT
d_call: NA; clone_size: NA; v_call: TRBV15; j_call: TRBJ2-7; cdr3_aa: CATSRAGSSYEQYF; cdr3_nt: TGTGCCACCAGCAGAGCGGGAAGCTCCTACGAGCAGTACTTC
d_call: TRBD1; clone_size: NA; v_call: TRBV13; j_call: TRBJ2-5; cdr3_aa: CASSTGQGETQYF; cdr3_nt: TGTGCCAGCAGCACGGGACAGGGAGAGACCCAGTACTTC
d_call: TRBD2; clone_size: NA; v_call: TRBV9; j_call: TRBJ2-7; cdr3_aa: CASSPRLAGYEQYF; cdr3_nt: TGTGCCAGCAGCCCAAGACTAGCCGGCTACGAGCAGTACTTC
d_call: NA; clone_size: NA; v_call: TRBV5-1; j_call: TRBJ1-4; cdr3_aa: CASSLDRFVLFF; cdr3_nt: TGCGCCAGCAGCTTGGACAGATTCGTGCTGTTTTTT
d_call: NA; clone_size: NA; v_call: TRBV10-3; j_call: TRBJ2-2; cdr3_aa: CAISERGREGAGELFF; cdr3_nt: TGTGCCATCAGTGAGAGGGGGAGGGAAGGGGCCGGGGAGCTGTTTTTT
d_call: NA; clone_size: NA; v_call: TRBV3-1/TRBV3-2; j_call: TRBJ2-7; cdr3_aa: CASSRGQTARRQYF; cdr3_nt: TGTGCCAGCAGCCGGGGGCAGACGGCTCGGCGCCAGTACTTC
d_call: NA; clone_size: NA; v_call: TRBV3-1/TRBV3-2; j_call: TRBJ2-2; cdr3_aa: CASSQGYLGRIGELFF; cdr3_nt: TGTGCCAGCAGCCAAGGGTACTTGGGGAGGATCGGGGAGCTGTTTTTT
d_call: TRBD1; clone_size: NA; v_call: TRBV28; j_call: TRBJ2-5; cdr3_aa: CASSPGDREAETQYF; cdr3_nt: TGTGCCAGCAGTCCTGGAGACAGGGAAGCGGAGACCCAGTACTTC
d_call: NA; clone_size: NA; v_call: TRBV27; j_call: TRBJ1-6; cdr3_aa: CASTTASPYNSPLHF; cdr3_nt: TGTGCCAGCACGACAGCTTCACCCTATAATTCACCCCTCCACTTT
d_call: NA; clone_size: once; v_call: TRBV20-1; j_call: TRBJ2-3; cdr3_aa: CSASIASDGTDTQYF; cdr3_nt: TGCAGTGCTAGTATCGCTAGCGACGGCACAGATACGCAGTATTTT
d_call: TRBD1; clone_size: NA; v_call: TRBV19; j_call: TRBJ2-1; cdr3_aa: CASSTHRGRSYNEQFF; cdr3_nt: TGTGCCAGTAGTACCCACAGGGGTCGATCCTACAATGAGCAGTTCTTC
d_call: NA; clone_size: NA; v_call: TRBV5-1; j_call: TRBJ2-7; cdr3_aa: CASSLGPGETYEQYF; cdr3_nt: TGCGCCAGCAGCTTGGGACCGGGAGAGACCTACGAGCAGTACTTC